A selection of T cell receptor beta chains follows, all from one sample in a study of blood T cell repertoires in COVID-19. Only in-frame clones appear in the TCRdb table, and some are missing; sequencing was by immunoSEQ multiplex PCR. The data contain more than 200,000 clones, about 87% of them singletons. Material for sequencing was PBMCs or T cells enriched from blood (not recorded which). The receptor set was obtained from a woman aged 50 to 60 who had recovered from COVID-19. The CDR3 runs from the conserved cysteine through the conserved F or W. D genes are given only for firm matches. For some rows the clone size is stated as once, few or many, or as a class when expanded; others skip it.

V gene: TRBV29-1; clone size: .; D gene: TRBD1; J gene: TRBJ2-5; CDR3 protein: CSVEDFGVTGVYF; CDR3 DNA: TGCAGCGTTGAAGATTTTGGCGTGACAGGGGTCTACTTC
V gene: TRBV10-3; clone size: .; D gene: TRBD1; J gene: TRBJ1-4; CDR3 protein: CAIRDRRGEKLFF; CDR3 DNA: TGTGCCATCCGGGACAGAAGAGGTGAAAAACTGTTTTTT
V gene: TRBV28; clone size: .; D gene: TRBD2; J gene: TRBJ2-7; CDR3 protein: CASYLSGAYEQYF; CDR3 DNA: TGTGCCAGTTACCTTAGCGGGGCGTACGAGCAGTACTTC
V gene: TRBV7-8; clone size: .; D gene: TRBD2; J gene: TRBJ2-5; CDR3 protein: CASSLVSGLAGVDGETQYF; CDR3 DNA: TGTGCCAGCAGCTTAGTGTCTGGTCTAGCGGGAGTGGATGGGGAGACCCAGTACTTC
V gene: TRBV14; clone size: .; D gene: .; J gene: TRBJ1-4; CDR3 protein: CASSPGTTNEKLFF; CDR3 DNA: TGTGCCAGCAGCCCAGGGACAACTAATGAAAAACTGTTTTTT
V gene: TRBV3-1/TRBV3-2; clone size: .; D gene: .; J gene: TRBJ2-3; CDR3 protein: CASSQGPTNTDTQYF; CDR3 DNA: TGTGCCAGCAGCCAGGGTCCCACTAACACAGATACGCAGTATTTT
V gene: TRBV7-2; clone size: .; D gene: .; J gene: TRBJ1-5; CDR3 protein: CASSLGPGDQPQHF; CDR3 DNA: TGTGCCAGCAGCTTGGGACCGGGGGATCAGCCCCAGCATTTT
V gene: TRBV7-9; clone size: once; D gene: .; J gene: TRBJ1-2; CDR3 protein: CASSSRGGVSGYTF; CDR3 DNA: TGTGCCAGCAGCTCACGAGGTGGTGTGTCTGGCTACACCTTC
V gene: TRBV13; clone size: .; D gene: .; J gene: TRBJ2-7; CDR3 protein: CASSSQLSLYEQYF; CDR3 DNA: TGTGCCAGCAGCTCCCAACTATCCCTGTACGAGCAGTACTTC
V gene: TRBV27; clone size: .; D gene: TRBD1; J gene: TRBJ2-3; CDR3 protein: CASSFAQGAGATDTQYF; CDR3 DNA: TGTGCCAGCAGTTTCGCACAGGGGGCAGGTGCCACAGATACGCAGTATTTT
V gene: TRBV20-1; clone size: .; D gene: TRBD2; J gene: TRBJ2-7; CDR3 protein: CSASGTSGRSYEQYF; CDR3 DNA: TGCAGTGCTAGTGGGACTAGCGGGAGGTCGTACGAGCAGTACTTC
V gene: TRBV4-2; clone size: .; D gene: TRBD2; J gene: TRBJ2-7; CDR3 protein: CASSQGQTGTNFAYEQYF; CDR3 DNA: TGTGCCAGCAGCCAAGGCCAAACCGGGACTAACTTCGCCTACGAGCAGTACTTC
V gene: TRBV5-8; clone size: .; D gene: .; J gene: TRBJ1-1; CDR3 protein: CASSDEWGRTVNTEAFF; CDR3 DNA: TGTGCCAGCAGCGACGAGTGGGGGCGTACCGTTAACACTGAAGCTTTCTTT
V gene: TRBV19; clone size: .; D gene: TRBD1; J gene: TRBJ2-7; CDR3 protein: CASKGTGEAYEQYF; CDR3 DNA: TGTGCCAGTAAGGGGACAGGGGAAGCGTACGAGCAGTACTTC
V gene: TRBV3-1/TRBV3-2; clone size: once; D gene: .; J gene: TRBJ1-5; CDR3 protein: CASSPSRRQPQHF; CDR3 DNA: TGTGCCAGCAGCCCCAGTCGGAGACAGCCCCAGCATTTT
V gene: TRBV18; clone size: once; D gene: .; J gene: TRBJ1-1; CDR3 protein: CASSPPVNTEAFF; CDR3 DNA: TGTGCCAGCTCACCCCCGGTGAACACTGAAGCTTTCTTT
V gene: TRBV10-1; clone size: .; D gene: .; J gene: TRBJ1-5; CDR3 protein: CASSQGQPYSNQPQHF; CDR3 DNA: TGCGCCAGCAGTCAAGGACAACCTTATAGCAATCAGCCCCAGCATTTT
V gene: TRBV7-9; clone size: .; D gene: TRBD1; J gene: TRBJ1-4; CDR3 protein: CASSGPTLDRVVGEKLFF; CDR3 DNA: TGTGCCAGCAGCGGACCCACCCTGGACAGGGTGGTCGGCGAAAAACTGTTTTTT
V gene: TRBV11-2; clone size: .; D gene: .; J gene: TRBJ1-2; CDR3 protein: CASRPVNRATGGYTF; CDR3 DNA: TGTGCCAGCAGACCTGTAAACAGGGCTACGGGGGGCTACACCTTC
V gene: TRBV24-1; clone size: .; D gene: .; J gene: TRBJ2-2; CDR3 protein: CATSDPSAGSGELFF; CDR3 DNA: TGTGCCACCAGTGACCCCTCCGCAGGGTCCGGGGAGCTGTTTTTT
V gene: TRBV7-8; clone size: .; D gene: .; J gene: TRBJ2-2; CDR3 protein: CASSFTGTGELFF; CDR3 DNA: TGTGCCAGCAGCTTCACCGGGACCGGGGAGCTGTTTTTT
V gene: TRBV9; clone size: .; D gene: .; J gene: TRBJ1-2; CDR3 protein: CASSPPSGANYGYTF; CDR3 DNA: TGTGCCAGCAGCCCTCCCTCGGGGGCTAACTATGGCTACACCTTC
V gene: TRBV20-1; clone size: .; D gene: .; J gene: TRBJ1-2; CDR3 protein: CSATTGYGYTF; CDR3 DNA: TGCAGTGCTACTACAGGTTATGGCTACACCTTC
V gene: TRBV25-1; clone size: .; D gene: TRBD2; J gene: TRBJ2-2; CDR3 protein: CASGTSGRGTGELFF; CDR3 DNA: TGTGCCAGCGGGACTAGCGGGAGGGGCACCGGGGAGCTGTTTTTT
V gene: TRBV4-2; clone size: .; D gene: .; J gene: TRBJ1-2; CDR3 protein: CASSPGEGGKHYGYTF; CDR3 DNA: TGTGCCAGCAGCCCAGGAGAGGGGGGGAAGCACTATGGCTACACCTTC
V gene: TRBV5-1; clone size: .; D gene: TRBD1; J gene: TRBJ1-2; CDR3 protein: CASSLDRGDGYTF; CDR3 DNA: TGCGCCAGCAGCTTGGACAGGGGAGATGGCTACACCTTC
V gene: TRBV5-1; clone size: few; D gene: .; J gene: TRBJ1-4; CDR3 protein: CASSLEYARGGITNEKLFF; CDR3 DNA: TGCGCCAGCAGCTTAGAATACGCGAGGGGAGGCATCACTAATGAAAAACTGTTTTTT
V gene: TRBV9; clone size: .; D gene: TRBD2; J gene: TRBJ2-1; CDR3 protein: CASSIGTSGIVNEQFF; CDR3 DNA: TGTGCCAGCAGCATAGGGACTAGCGGGATCGTCAATGAGCAGTTCTTC
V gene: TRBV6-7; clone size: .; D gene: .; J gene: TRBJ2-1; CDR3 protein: CASSYVGGNNSYNEQFF; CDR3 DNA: TGTGCCAGCAGTTACGTTGGAGGTAACAACTCCTACAATGAGCAGTTCTTC
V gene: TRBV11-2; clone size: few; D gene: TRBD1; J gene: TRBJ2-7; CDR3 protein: CASSPGDRNYEQYF; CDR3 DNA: TGTGCCAGCAGCCCCGGGGACAGAAACTACGAGCAGTACTTC
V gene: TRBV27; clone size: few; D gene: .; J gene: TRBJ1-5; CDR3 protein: CASSFIQGFNQPQHF; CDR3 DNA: TGTGCCAGCAGTTTCATTCAGGGCTTTAATCAGCCCCAGCATTTT
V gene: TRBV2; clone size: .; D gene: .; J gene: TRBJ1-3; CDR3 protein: CASGGRPSGGNTIYF; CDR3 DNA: TGTGCCAGCGGCGGGCGGCCCTCCGGTGGAAACACCATATATTTT
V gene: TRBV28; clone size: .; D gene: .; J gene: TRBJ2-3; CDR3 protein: CASSLSGQGITDTQYF; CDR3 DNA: TGTGCCAGCAGTTTATCGGGTCAGGGGATCACAGATACGCAGTATTTT
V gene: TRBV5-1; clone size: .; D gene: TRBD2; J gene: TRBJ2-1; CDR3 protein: CASKFPLAAYNEQFF; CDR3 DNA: TGCGCCAGCAAATTCCCCCTAGCGGCTTACAATGAGCAGTTCTTC
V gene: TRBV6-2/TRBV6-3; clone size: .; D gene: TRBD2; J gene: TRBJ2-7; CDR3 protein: CASSPAPSGRAYEQYF; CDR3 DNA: TGTGCCAGCAGCCCGGCCCCAAGCGGGAGGGCCTACGAGCAGTACTTC
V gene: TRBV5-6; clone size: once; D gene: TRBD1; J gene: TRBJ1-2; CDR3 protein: CASSLAGQGLFYGYTF; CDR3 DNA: TGTGCCAGCAGCTTGGCAGGACAGGGTTTATTCTATGGCTACACCTTC
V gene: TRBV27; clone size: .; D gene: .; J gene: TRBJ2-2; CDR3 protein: CASSSGTRVTGELFF; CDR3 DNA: TGTGCCAGCAGTTCCGGGACAAGGGTCACCGGGGAGCTGTTTTTT
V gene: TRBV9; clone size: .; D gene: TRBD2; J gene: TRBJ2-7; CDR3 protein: CASSVEAGASYEQYF; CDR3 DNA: TGTGCCAGCAGCGTAGAAGCGGGGGCCTCCTACGAGCAGTACTTC
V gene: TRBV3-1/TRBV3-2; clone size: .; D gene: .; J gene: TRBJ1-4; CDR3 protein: CASSQVAGEKLFF; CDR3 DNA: TGTGCCAGCAGCCAAGTCGCGGGGGAAAAACTGTTTTTT
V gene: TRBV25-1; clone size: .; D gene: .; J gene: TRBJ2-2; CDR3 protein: CASSRGMGPGELFF; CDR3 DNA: TGTGCCAGCAGTCGGGGGATGGGGCCCGGGGAGCTGTTTTTT
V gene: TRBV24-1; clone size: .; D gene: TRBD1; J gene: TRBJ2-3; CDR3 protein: CATSPGQGYTDTQYF; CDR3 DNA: TGTGCCACCAGTCCGGGACAGGGTTACACAGATACGCAGTATTTT
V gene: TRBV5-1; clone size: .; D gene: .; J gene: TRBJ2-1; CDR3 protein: CASSAGTATYNEQFF; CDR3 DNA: TGCGCCAGCAGCGCGGGGACAGCCACCTACAATGAGCAGTTCTTC
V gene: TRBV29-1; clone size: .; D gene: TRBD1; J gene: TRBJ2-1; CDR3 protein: CSVGSRQGAQDEQFF; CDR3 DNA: TGCAGCGTTGGTTCCCGACAGGGGGCCCAGGATGAGCAGTTCTTC
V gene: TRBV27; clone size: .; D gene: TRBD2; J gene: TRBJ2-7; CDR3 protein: CASSLGGLADYYEQYF; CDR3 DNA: TGTGCCAGCAGTTTAGGCGGACTAGCGGACTACTACGAGCAGTACTTC
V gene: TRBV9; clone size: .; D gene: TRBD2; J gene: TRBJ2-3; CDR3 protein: CASSVGGRAVRDTQYF; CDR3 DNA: TGTGCCAGCAGCGTAGGCGGGAGGGCCGTCCGCGATACGCAGTATTTT
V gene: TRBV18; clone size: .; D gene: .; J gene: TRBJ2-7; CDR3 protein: CASSTPGGSYEQYF; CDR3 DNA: TGTGCCAGCTCAACGCCCGGGGGCTCCTACGAGCAGTACTTC
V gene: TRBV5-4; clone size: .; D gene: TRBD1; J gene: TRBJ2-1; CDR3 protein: CASSATGTGRNEQFF; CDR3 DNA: TGTGCCAGCAGCGCAACCGGGACAGGGCGAAATGAGCAGTTCTTC
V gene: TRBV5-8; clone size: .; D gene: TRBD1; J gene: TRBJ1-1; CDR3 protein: CASRVGGGAVNTEAFF; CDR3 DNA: TGTGCCAGCAGAGTCGGAGGGGGCGCCGTGAACACTGAAGCTTTCTTT
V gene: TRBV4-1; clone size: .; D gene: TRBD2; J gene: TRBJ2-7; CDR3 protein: CASSQDFVGGSPYEQYF; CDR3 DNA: TGCGCCAGCAGCCAAGATTTTGTCGGCGGGAGTCCCTACGAGCAGTACTTC